This T cell receptor (beta chain) was sequenced during a study of radiotherapy plus CTLA-4 blockade in lung cancer. At the level of the study: Among patients, approximately 19% showed objective responses, and roughly 30% had disease control.

Germline lookup yields CDR1 MNHNY and CDR2 SVGAGI (reference sequence). The CDR3 spans 15 residues. V gave up 6 bases and J gave up 1 base; unmatched junction bases: 8. Repertoires were generated with immunoSEQ multiplex PCR, while TCRdb's copy carries only in-frame clones and drops some. There are 26,000 or so clones in the sample; 65% to 80% occur only once, and 7% to 8% lies in the top ten. The receptor was derived from a human donor with non-small cell lung cancer who had stable disease on radiotherapy plus ipilimumab. Sequences were derived from peripheral blood, sampled from a patient treated with radiotherapy plus ipilimumab. V is TRBV6-6 and J is TRBJ1-1; TRBD1 matches at 7 bases. Written as DNA, the CDR3 is TGTGCCAGCAGACCACTTTGGGACAGGAACACTGAAGCTTTCTTT. This gives the protein CASRPLWDRNTEAFF.